One sample yielded the 32 T cell receptor beta chains listed below, sequenced in a study of beta chain features in type 1 diabetes. Overall study results and limits: For Type 1 diabetes patients, all four CD4+ subsets carried TCRB CDR3s that were moderately but significantly shorter.

Their specific antigens are unknown. TCRB transcripts that were expressed got sequenced, as all of the isolated RNA had been reverse transcribed. Method: immunoSEQ multiplex PCR; TCRdb's copy keeps in-frame clones and lacks some. Of some 350,000 clones in the sample, over 8.5% were seen once. Sequencing input: central memory CD4+ T cells from blood. The receptors here all came from a young man with type 1 diabetes.

CDR3 coding DNA: TGTGCCAGCAGCGACAGGAGTATCGGGGAGACCCAGTACTTC. This sequence encodes CASSDRSIGETQYF. The chain recombines TRBV11-3 with TRBJ2-5, with D perhaps matching TRBD1 (6 bases). The CDR3 is 14 amino acids. Trimming left V 5 bases short and J 5 bases short, with 15 bases between. CDR1 and CDR2 (germline): SGHNT, YENEEA.

This clone was seen a few times. J is TRBJ2-1 and V is TRBV7-2; tentatively, D is TRBD2 (6 bases). Germline CDR1 reads SGHTA; CDR2 reads FQGNSA. The CDR3 runs 12 residues. V gave up 5 bases and J gave up 8 bases, with 10 bases separating them. In DNA form, the CDR3 reads TGTGCCAGCAGCATTGGAGGGGATGAGCAGTTCTTC. Translation: CASSIGGDEQFF.

This clone came up a few times. The rearrangement links TRBV7-9 to TRBJ1-5, with 8 bases fitting TRBD1. Germline assignment: CDR1 SEHNR and CDR2 FQNEAQ (reference sequence). V shed 4 bases, J shed 4 bases, and the junction held 6 bases outside the gene matches. This CDR3 spans 15 amino acids. The CDR3 loop reads CASSSSTGGNQPQHF. CDR3 in DNA: TGTGCCAGCAGCTCTAGTACAGGGGGAAATCAGCCCCAGCATTTT.

This sequence joins TRBV6-1 and TRBJ2-3, with 8 bases identical to TRBD1. Germline CDR1 MNHNS, CDR2 SASEGT. CDR3 length: 12 residues. Losses at the gene ends were 8 bases for V and 14 bases for J; bases not matched to a gene: 12. The DNA for the CDR3 is TGTGCCAGCGGATTATCAGGGACAGGCGTGTATTTT. The encoded protein is CASGLSGTGVYF.

This clone was seen a few times. The chain's CDR3 is CASSLAQLADTQYF. CDR3 nucleotide sequence: TGTGCCAGCAGCTTAGCGCAGCTCGCAGATACGCAGTATTTT. The chain uses TRBV7-6 and TRBJ2-3; unclear D gene. The CDR3 sequence is 14 residues long. Looked up from germline, CDR1 is SGHVS and CDR2 is FNYEAQ. The germline V and J ends were trimmed by 0 bases and 4 bases, with 8 bases remaining between them.

The chain is built from TRBV6-5 and TRBJ1-2, with D unresolved. The CDR3 contains 15 residues. Trimming removed 2 bases at V and 8 bases at J, with 18 bases between. CDR1 is MNHEY, CDR2 SVGAGI, per germline. The CDR3 bases are TGTGCCAGCAGTTACGAGGTCGGCCTATCTCGAGGCTACACCTTC. It codes for CASSYEVGLSRGYTF.

The chain carries TRBV14 and TRBJ2-2; the D gene could be TRBD1 or TRBD2 (6 bases each). Trimming removed 0 bases at V and 1 base at J, with 12 bases between. From germline, CDR1 is SGHDN and CDR2 FVKESK. The CDR3 spans 17 residues. The CDR3 DNA reads as TGTGCCAGCAGCCAAGACCAGGGGCGGGAGAACACCGGGGAGCTGTTTTTT. Translation gives CASSQDQGRENTGELFF.

The rearrangement uses TRBV7-2 and TRBJ1-1, with D possibly being TRBD1 (6 bases). The V gene lost 7 bases and the J gene lost 3 bases, with 15 bases spanning the gap. Looked up from germline, CDR1 is SGHTA and CDR2 is FQGNSA. The CDR3 length is 14 residues. CDR3 loop: CASIKMGADTEAFF. The CDR3 DNA follows: TGTGCCAGCATCAAAATGGGGGCGGACACTGAAGCTTTCTTT.

The chain joins TRBV7-8 to TRBJ2-1; D is unresolved. CDR3 size: 15 residues. Germline loops: CDR1 SGHVS, CDR2 FQNEAQ. V was trimmed by 5 bases and J by 0 bases, leaving 11 bases between them. DNA of the CDR3: TGTGCCAGCAGCCTAGTGAGGAGCTCCTACAATGAGCAGTTCTTC. This codes for CASSLVRSSYNEQFF.

This clone was detected a few times. V gene TRBV19 combines with J gene TRBJ2-3, with TRBD2 matching 12 bases. The ends lost 5 bases at V and 4 bases at J; junction bases unmatched: 13. The CDR3 has 18 amino acids. In germline, CDR1 is LNHDA, CDR2 SQIVND (reference sequence). The CDR3 loop reads CASSLYPRLAGEPDTQYF. The CDR3 nucleotides are TGTGCCAGTAGTCTCTACCCACGACTAGCGGGAGAGCCAGATACGCAGTATTTT.

Note on this clone: Other DNA variants within this sample encode the same CDR3. This chain connects TRBV7-2 to TRBJ2-7; no definite D call. Trimming cost V 3 bases and J 0 bases, with 6 bases left between them. In germline, CDR1 is SGHTA, CDR2 FQGNSA. This CDR3 spans 13 amino acids. The CDR3: CASSLRGSYEQYF. DNA for the CDR3: TGTGCCAGCAGCTTGAGAGGCTCCTACGAGCAGTACTTC. Based on the CDR3 plus reference TRBV7-2 and TRBJ2-7, the full variable domain is GAGVSQSPSNKVTEKGKDVELRCDPISGHTALYWYRQSLGQGLEFLIYFQGNSAPDKSGLPSDRFSAERTGGSVSTLTIQRTQQEDSAVYLCASSLRGSYEQYFGPGTRLTVT.

This clone came up a few times. This chain joins TRBV7-9 and TRBJ2-7; the match to TRBD2 covers 11 bases. This CDR3 has 15 residues. Germline-derived CDR1 and CDR2 are SEHNR and FQNEAQ (reference sequence). V shed 5 bases, J shed 3 bases, and the junction held 6 bases outside the gene matches. CDR3 loop: CASSPRLAGSYEQYF. The CDR3, as DNA: TGTGCCAGCAGCCCACGACTAGCGGGAAGCTACGAGCAGTACTTC.

This clone was counted ten times or more. The chain carries TRBV5-6 and TRBJ2-7; D is uncertain. CDR1 and CDR2 from the germline V gene are SGHDT and YYEEEE. The ends were cut back, 0 bases at V and 2 bases at J, with 12 bases in the middle. This CDR3 has 15 residues. The chain's CDR3 is CASSLGGTWAYEQYF. The CDR3, as DNA: TGTGCCAGCAGCTTGGGGGGAACCTGGGCCTACGAGCAGTACTTC.

At least ten counts were recorded for this clone. The V and J genes are TRBV10-3 and TRBJ2-7; D perhaps matches TRBD2 (5 bases). Germline V gene lookup returns CDR1 ENHRY and CDR2 SYGVKD. Trimming removed 5 bases at V and 5 bases at J, with 10 bases between. This CDR3 is 12 amino acids long. This chain's CDR3 is CAISLVGDEQYF. The CDR3 nucleotides read TGTGCCATCAGTTTAGTCGGGGACGAGCAGTACTTC.

This clone was seen ten or more times. J is TRBJ1-2 and V is TRBV7-9, with a weak D call TRBD1 (6 bases). Germline V lookup: CDR1 SEHNR, CDR2 FQNEAQ (reference sequence). V gave up 6 bases and J gave up 8 bases, with 16 bases separating them. The length of the CDR3 is 13 residues. The CDR3 DNA reads as TGTGCCAGCAGATCTACAGGGTCTAGCGGCTACACCTTC. Translating gives CASRSTGSSGYTF.

The chain links TRBV5-7 to TRBJ2-1; D uncertain. TRBV5-7 is an ORF, with its function uncertain. Trimming stripped 0 bases from V and 0 bases from J, with 10 bases between. The CDR3 covers 16 residues. The CDR3 DNA reads as TGTGCCAGCAGCTTGGACGTACCAAGCTCCTACAATGAGCAGTTCTTC. Its protein product is CASSLDVPSSYNEQFF.

The chain has TRBV27 and TRBJ2-3; D gene uncertain. The CDR3 contains 13 residues. With 5 bases removed from V and 5 bases from J, the gap between germline ends came to 11 bases. The germline V gene encodes CDR1 MNHEY and CDR2 SMNVEV (reference sequence). DNA of the CDR3: TGTGCCAGCAGTCGAGACCCGCGAGATACGCAGTATTTT. Protein sequence: CASSRDPRDTQYF.

The chain is built from TRBV27 and TRBJ2-1, with D possibly being TRBD2 (8 bases). The CDR3 extends over 18 amino acids. V gave up 6 bases and J gave up 0 bases, with 21 bases separating them. Germline V CDR1 and CDR2: MNHEY, SMNVEV (reference sequence). The CDR3: CASRVREGAPSSYNEQFF. The CDR3 nucleotides read TGTGCCAGCAGGGTCCGGGAGGGGGCCCCCAGCTCCTACAATGAGCAGTTCTTC.

The chain couples TRBV10-3 to TRBJ2-7; TRBD2 agrees at 11 bases. The J segment lost 7 bases and the V segment lost 5 bases, leaving 13 bases of the junction unmatched. The CDR3 totals 16 residues. Germline CDR1 is ENHRY and CDR2 is SYGVKD. The CDR3 nucleotides read TGTGCCATCAGTCCACAAGTACTAGCGGGAGCATGGGAGCAGTACTTC. Protein: CAISPQVLAGAWEQYF.

V is TRBV19 and J is TRBJ2-3; D could derive from TRBD1 or TRBD2 (5 bases each). V was cut by 4 bases and J by 1 base, with 12 bases left in between. CDR3 length equals 15 residues. Germline-derived CDR1 and CDR2 are LNHDA and SQIVND (reference sequence). The CDR3 here is CASSTQGPGTDTQYF. DNA for the CDR3: TGTGCCAGTAGTACCCAGGGACCTGGCACAGATACGCAGTATTTT.

This clone was found a few times. The J gene is TRBJ2-7, the V gene TRBV27; the D gene is possibly TRBD1 (5 bases). Germline CDR1 and CDR2: MNHEY and SMNVEV (reference sequence). V was cut by 5 bases and J by 3 bases, with 17 bases left in between. This CDR3 region has 15 residues. CDR3 sequence (DNA): TGTGCCAGCAGTATAACTCCAGCAGGGTACTACGAGCAGTACTTC. Translated, it gives CASSITPAGYYEQYF.

This clone occurred a few times. The rearrangement uses TRBV5-5 and TRBJ2-2; 9 bases map to TRBD1. CDR1 and CDR2 from the germline V gene are SGHKS and YYEKEE (reference sequence). The V gene end was trimmed by 4 bases and the J gene end by 5 bases; junction bases not matched to a gene: 6. This CDR3 spans 15 amino acids. CDR3 coding DNA: TGTGCCAGCAGCCGCAGGACAGGGGAAACCGGGGAGCTGTTTTTT. It translates to CASSRRTGETGELFF.

This clone was seen more than once but under ten times. The chain combines TRBV5-6 with TRBJ1-4, with D hard to call. The CDR3 has 15 amino acids. CDR1 SGHDT and CDR2 YYEEEE come from the germline V gene. V was shortened by 5 bases and J by 0 bases, with 11 bases between the two germline ends. CDR3 sequence: CASSKGIATNEKLFF. CDR3 coding DNA: TGTGCCAGCAGTAAAGGGATTGCAACTAATGAAAAACTGTTTTTT.

This clone was observed a handful of times. The chain joins TRBV15 to TRBJ2-7, with D maybe TRBD1 (6 bases). V lost 3 bases to trimming and J lost 4 bases, with 10 bases between them. Per germline, CDR1 LNHNV and CDR2 YYDKDF (reference sequence). The CDR3 has 13 residues. For the CDR3, the DNA is TGTGCCACCAGCAGGGTACAGGGATACGAGCAGTACTTC. Its protein is CATSRVQGYEQYF. Full variable domain (rest looked up from reference TRBV15 and TRBJ2-7): DAMVIQNPRYQVTQFGKPVTLSCSQTLNHNVMYWYQQKSSQAPKLLFHYYDKDFNNEADTPDNFQSRRPNTSFCFLDIRSPGLGDTAMYLCATSRVQGYEQYFGPGTRLTVT.

This clone came up a few times. The chain employs TRBV19 and TRBJ1-2, with a weak D call TRBD1 (5 bases). The V gene lost 5 bases and the J gene lost 3 bases, with 16 bases spanning the gap. Germline V gene lookup returns CDR1 LNHDA and CDR2 SQIVND (reference sequence). The CDR3 contains 15 residues. This chain's CDR3 is CASSPLGGAYYGYTF. In DNA form, the CDR3 reads TGTGCCAGTAGTCCCCTTGGAGGGGCCTACTATGGCTACACCTTC.

To note about this clone: One end of the junction does not line up with germline, which may come from a read error. Distinct nucleotide sequences in the sample also encode this CDR3. The J gene is TRBJ2-3, the V gene TRBV27; TRBD1 aligns across 9 bases. The CDR3 has 17 residues. From germline, CDR1 is MNHEY and CDR2 SMNVEV (reference sequence). The CDR3 region has the DNA TGTGCTAGCAGTCCGGAACCCCCGGACAGGGGTGCAGATACGCAGTATTTT. Protein sequence: CASSPEPPDRGADTQYF.

The J gene is TRBJ2-1, the V gene TRBV10-3; D not resolved. The germline gives CDR1 ENHRY, CDR2 SYGVKD. The CDR3 sequence is 13 residues long. V shed 10 bases and J shed 8 bases, with 18 bases lying between them. The CDR3 sequence is CASNFISRDEQFF. The CDR3 DNA reads TGTGCCAGCAACTTTATTAGCCGGGATGAGCAGTTCTTC.

The chain combines TRBV16 with TRBJ2-3; D not certain. Trimming removed 3 bases from V and 5 bases from J, with 6 bases in between. Germline loops: CDR1 KGHSY, CDR2 FQNENV. CDR3 length equals 12 residues. The CDR3 loop is CASSQGKDTQYF. CDR3 nucleotides: TGTGCCAGCAGCCAGGGGAAAGATACGCAGTATTTT.

This chain joins TRBV6-1 and TRBJ1-1; D may be TRBD1 (6 bases). The CDR3 runs to 14 residues. From germline, CDR1 is MNHNS and CDR2 SASEGT. Trimming shortened V by 4 bases and J by 3 bases, and 12 bases separated the two germline ends. CDR3 region: CASSGPQGDTEAFF. The CDR3 nucleotides are TGTGCCAGCAGTGGCCCACAGGGCGACACTGAAGCTTTCTTT.

This clone has more than one count but fewer than ten. The chain carries TRBV5-1 and TRBJ1-5; D possibly corresponds to TRBD1 (5 bases). Germline CDR1 reads SGHRS; CDR2 reads YFSETQ. V was trimmed by 0 bases and J by 5 bases, leaving 9 bases between them. The CDR3 is made up of 14 amino acids. The CDR3 nucleotides read TGCGCCAGCAGCTTGGGGGGGTTCGATCAGCCCCAGCATTTT. Translated, it gives CASSLGGFDQPQHF. Filled out from reference TRBV5-1 and TRBJ1-5, the complete variable domain reads KAGVTQTPRYLIKTRGQQVTLSCSPISGHRSVSWYQQTPGQGLQFLFEYFSETQRNKGNFPGRFSGRQFSNSRSEMNVSTLELGDSALYLCASSLGGFDQPQHFGDGTRLSIL.

The V gene is TRBV28, the J gene TRBJ1-2, with 12 bases lining up with TRBD1. Germline loops: CDR1 MDHEN, CDR2 SYDVKM. The CDR3 is made up of 17 amino acids. V shed 5 bases and J 4 bases; nucleotides not matched to a gene: 11. The CDR3: CASSGRAGTGGGYGYTF. The CDR3 bases are TGTGCCAGCAGTGGTCGAGCTGGGACAGGGGGCGGCTATGGCTACACCTTC.

This clone was detected only a few times. This chain joins TRBV29-1 and TRBJ2-5, with unresolved D. The J call may not be correct, given that the DNA end is closer to TRBJ2-7. Germline V gene lookup returns CDR1 SQVTM and CDR2 ANQGSEA. The CDR3 runs 13 residues. DNA for the CDR3: TGCAGCGTTGTACAAGTGGGCCGGTACGAGCAGTACTTC. This gives the protein CSVVQVGRYEQYF.